This T cell receptor beta chain stems from a study of CD8 T cells in Susac syndrome (dated by TCRdb to the late 2010s). About the investigation overall: Repertoire sequencing was used to test whether CD8+ T cell activation and differentiation in Susac syndrome was antigen driven.

RNA was extracted using the RNeasy kit, and about 0.45 to 1 ug of the RNA was reverse transcribed with random hexamers. The immunoSEQ multiplex PCR assay, which covers 54 Vbeta and 13 Jbeta segments, was used to amplify TCR beta CDR3 regions. PCR amplification bias was corrected by using a synthetic template baseline for primer optimization and computational correction. On the study's bioinformatics: Reads were annotated to V, D and J genes according to IMGT and were analyzed with immunoSEQ Analyzer, with only productive sequences retained. Clonality was calculated as one minus the Shannon entropy normalized by log2 of the number of productive unique sequences. For each patient and control, public and private clones were evaluated among the 100 most prevalent clones. Clones were defined as Susac-specific if absent from the healthy and MS cohorts, from under 1,200 published viral clones and from other ImmuneACCESS disease sequences. TCRdb handled the public reads itself, with Q25 trimming in fastp and clone calling in MiXCR, and kept productive beta chains. Each entry merges the rows of one CDR3 protein and shows their most common DNA and genes. TCRdb, not the authors, supplied the V and J calls. For this sample the table gives 200,000 to 250,000 distinct CDR3 sequences, of which 85% to 95% were detected only once. Of the sample, just over 0.08% is held by the ten largest clones.

Peripheral blood CD8+ and CD4+ T cells from healthy donors, Susac syndrome patients and multiple sclerosis patients were profiled by high-throughput TCR beta sequencing. Treatment-naive patients with stable or active relapsing-remitting disease fulfilling revised McDonald criteria were used as multiple sclerosis controls. Bulk CD8+ and CD4+ T cells were purified by magnetic negative isolation, while CD8+ TEMRA cells were enriched using FACS. Blood was drawn into EDTA tubes, processed within 24 hours, and PBMCs were isolated by density gradient centrifugation. PBMCs intended for TCR sequencing were cryopreserved in liquid nitrogen and were subsequently thawed in a 37 degrees C water bath. The sorted or isolated CD4+, CD8+ and CD8+ TEMRA cells reached a purity of at least 90%. CDR1 and CDR2, per the germline V gene, are SGHTA and FQGNSA. Germline trimming amounts to 5 bases on V and 6 bases on J, with 11 as the count of junction bases outside the gene matches. The CDR3 goes from the cysteine to the phenylalanine over 15 residues. Only the CDR3 part of the read is kept: 45 bases, read in frame from the first base.

Study-level results and caveats: The study acknowledged that relatively few individuals were included in the TCR sequencing and HLA analysis.

About this clonotype itself: The specificity of this receptor is unknown. Per-nucleotide qualities are absent, and no much larger clonotype sits a single base away.

The chain is assembled from TRBV7-2 and TRBJ2-3, and TRBD2 aligns with 7 junction nucleotides. Specimen: CD4+ T cells from PBMCs. The receptor was isolated from a human donor with multiple sclerosis. The CDR3 in this case is CASSPGLGPRDTQYF. The DNA reads as follows: TGTGCCAGCAGCCCTGGACTAGGCCCCCGGGATACGCAGTATTTT.